This T cell receptor beta chain was found in a study of blood T cell repertoires in COVID-19. Study-wide context: Some COVID-19 samples were acute and others convalescent; all came from the United States, Italy and Spain. The analysed material was cDNA or gDNA that came from T cells, B-cell-depleted T cells, or PBMCs.

In the authors' methods: Amplifying reference gene primers gave estimates of nucleated cell counts. Using immunoSEQ multiplex PCR, the repertoire was profiled, and TCRdb retains in-frame clones only, with some absent. V, J and clone size were drawn from that table, and D and trimming were deduced from the DNA. The sample consists of roughly 42,000 clones, more than 80% of them appearing once. Trimming removed 1 base at V and 4 bases at J, with 7 bases between. The CDR3 has 13 amino acids. Per germline, CDR1 SGHNT and CDR2 YENEEA. This chain uses TRBV11-3 with TRBJ1-1; D is unresolved. The receptor was isolated from a man in his thirties or forties with active or convalescent COVID-19. Sequences were obtained from peripheral blood. This CDR3 is CASSLVAGTEAFF. In DNA form, the CDR3 reads TGTGCCAGCAGCTTAGTAGCCGGCACTGAAGCTTTCTTT.